This TCR beta chain derives from a study of blood T cell repertoires in COVID-19. Method: immunoSEQ multiplex PCR; TCRdb's copy keeps in-frame clones and lacks some. This sample has some 160,000 clones, with under 80% found just once. The CDR3 extends over 16 amino acids. V dropped 0 bases and J dropped 4 bases, with 16 bases sitting between them. Germline V gene lookup returns CDR1 SGDLS and CDR2 YYNGEE. This sequence was found in a man between 60 and 75 years old with acute or convalescent COVID-19. Material: peripheral blood. V and J are TRBV9 and TRBJ1-2; possibly TRBD1 for D (6 bases). The CDR3 here is CASSVAGTSVGYGYTF. The CDR3 nucleotides read TGTGCCAGCAGCGTAGCCGGGACATCCGTCGGCTATGGCTACACCTTC.